This TCR beta chain was found in a study of OX40 agonist ivuxolimab in advanced cancers. The wider study: Of the participants, under 50% had some prior anti-PD-1, anti-PD-L1 or anti-CTLA-4 therapy, which was allowed.

As to this clone: Its antigen is not identified.

The CDR3 extends over 13 amino acids. CDR1 is MNHEY, CDR2 SMNVEV, per germline (reference sequence). The V and J ends lost 5 bases and 4 bases, in that order; junction bases with no gene match: 3. Profiling relied on immunoSEQ multiplex PCR, and the TCRdb table lists in-frame clones only, not all of them. The table has 65,000 to 75,000 clones, roughly 80% seen once; the top ten hold less than 7.5%. Points from the study as a whole: More expanded clones were found, on average, in CD8+ than in CD4+ T cells. Also showing low normalized T-cell clonal expansion were some of the nonresponders.

This clonotype originated in an adult with an advanced solid tumor such as melanoma, head and neck, liver or kidney cancer. Specimen: CD4+ or CD8+ T cells sorted from blood, collected in a trial of the OX40 agonist ivuxolimab. V and J are TRBV27 and TRBJ2-3; 7 bases match TRBD1. The CDR3 is CASSRQGSDTQYF. As DNA, the CDR3 is TGTGCCAGCAGTAGACAGGGCTCAGATACGCAGTATTTT.